A selection of T cell receptor beta chains follows, all from one sample in a study of T cells in placental villitis. Assay: immunoSEQ multiplex PCR; the TCRdb copy retains only in-frame clones and omits some. The data hold 2,500 to 4,000 clones, with about 77% observed a single time. Sequenced: placental tissue containing maternal and fetal cells. These TCRs come from a human patient with infectious villitis; the placental T cells may come from both mother and fetus. The CDR3 runs from the conserved cysteine through the conserved F or W. The D gene is left open where the match is weak. Clone size is not always given. Where it is, it says once, few, many or a class for expanded clones.

TRBV6-5	TRBJ1-1	.	13	.	TGTGCCAGCAGCACAGGACATTCCACTGAAGCTTTCTTT	CASSTGHSTEAFF
TRBV7-3	TRBJ1-3	.	15	.	TGTGCCAGCAGCTTAATGGGCAACTCTGGAAACACCATATATTTT	CASSLMGNSGNTIYF
TRBV10-3	TRBJ1-1	once	14	.	TGTGCCATCAGTGAGTTGACAAACAACACTGAAGCTTTCTTT	CAISELTNNTEAFF
TRBV6-5	TRBJ1-3	.	14	TRBD1	TGTGCCAGCTCCTGGACAGGAACGGGTGACACCATATATTTT	CASSWTGTGDTIYF
TRBV19	TRBJ2-5	.	12	.	TGTGCTAGTAGCCGACAGCAAGAGACCCAGTACTTC	CASSRQQETQYF
TRBV5-6	TRBJ1-3	.	14	.	TGTGCCAGCAGCCAACTGTCTTCTGGAAACACCATATATTTT	CASSQLSSGNTIYF
TRBV11-2	TRBJ1-1	.	12	TRBD1	TGTGCCAGCAGCTTAACAGGGGAGGCAGCTTTCTTT	CASSLTGEAAFF
TRBV11-2	TRBJ1-1	few	13	TRBD1	TGTGCCAGCTGCCGAGACAGGGAGACTGAAGCTTTCTTT	CASCRDRETEAFF
TRBV12-3/TRBV12-4	TRBJ1-2	few	12	.	TGTGCCAGCAGTTTGGGTAACTATGGCTACACCTTC	CASSLGNYGYTF
TRBV9	TRBJ2-7	once	15	TRBD2	TGTGCTAGCAGCGTAGTAGCGGGAGGGCCCAACGAGCAGTACTTC	CASSVVAGGPNEQYF
TRBV7-3	TRBJ1-2	.	13	TRBD1	TGTGCCAGCAGCTTAAACAGGGGGTATGGCTACACCTTC	CASSLNRGYGYTF
TRBV14	TRBJ2-2	.	16	.	TGTGCCAGCAGCCCACCCGGGACCTTATTTACCGGGGAGCTGTTTTTT	CASSPPGTLFTGELFF
TRBV27	TRBJ1-2	few	13	.	TGTGCCAGCAGCCGGGAGCCTAATTATGGCTACACCTTC	CASSREPNYGYTF
TRBV3-1/TRBV3-2	TRBJ1-5	.	14	TRBD1	TGTGCCAGCAGCCCTCGGACAGGGGGCCAGTCCCAGCATTTT	CASSPRTGGQSQHF
TRBV29-1	TRBJ2-1	.	12	.	TGCAGCGTTTGGACGGCCTACAATGAGCAGTTCTTC	CSVWTAYNEQFF
TRBV6-6	TRBJ1-2	.	13	TRBD1	TGTGCCAACAGTTACGGACAGGGGTATGGCTACACCTTC	CANSYGQGYGYTF
TRBV13	TRBJ1-2	.	15	.	TGTGCCAGCAGCTTAGACAGGGACCCCTTCTATGGCTACACCTTC	CASSLDRDPFYGYTF
TRBV12-5	TRBJ2-3	.	14	.	TGTGCTAGTGGTTTAGGAGATAGCACAGATACGCAGTATTTT	CASGLGDSTDTQYF